Listed below are T cell receptor beta chains from one sample, sequenced in a study of cytomegalovirus exposure and HLA in healthy donors. Clones were sequenced by immunoSEQ multiplex PCR, and TCRdb holds only the in-frame ones, with some missing. The sample shows approximately 68,000 clones, around 79% of them seen only once. Sequencing was performed on PBMCs. The source of these receptors is a woman in her 30s in good health and CMV-seropositive. Both conserved end residues are part of each CDR3. D genes are given only for firm matches. Not every row has a clone size; where given, it reads once, few, many or a size class.

size,V,D,J,CDR3,DNA
-,TRBV5-5,TRBD1,TRBJ2-5,CASSFYPGQGVGLETQYF,TGTGCCAGCAGCTTTTATCCGGGACAGGGGGTCGGATTAGAGACCCAGTACTTC
-,TRBV14,TRBD1,TRBJ2-7,CASSLRTGGPLGYEQYF,TGTGCCAGCAGCCTTAGGACAGGGGGCCCCCTGGGCTACGAGCAGTACTTC
few,TRBV6-1,TRBD1,TRBJ2-3,CASSAVTGGGTDTQYF,TGTGCCAGCAGTGCAGTCACAGGGGGAGGCACAGATACGCAGTATTTT
once,TRBV9,TRBD2,TRBJ2-7,CASSPYPAGPSYEQYF,TGTGCCAGCAGCCCCTACCCAGCGGGGCCCTCCTACGAGCAGTACTTC
-,TRBV10-1,-,TRBJ2-2,CASSGNPTQGTGELFF,TGCGCCAGCAGTGGAAATCCTACCCAGGGAACCGGGGAGCTGTTTTTT
few,TRBV6-1,TRBD1,TRBJ1-1,CASSEAPGQGRAFF,TGTGCCAGCAGTGAAGCCCCGGGACAGGGCAGAGCTTTCTTT
-,TRBV7-6,-,TRBJ1-5,CASSSDTHQPQHF,TGTGCCAGCAGCTCCGACACCCATCAGCCCCAGCATTTT
-,TRBV6-5,-,TRBJ1-1,CASSYSPGYTEAFF,TGTGCCAGCAGTTACTCTCCCGGGTACACTGAAGCTTTCTTT
-,TRBV2,TRBD2,TRBJ2-2,CASSENSGRNTGELFF,TGTGCCAGCAGTGAAAATAGCGGGAGGAACACCGGGGAGCTGTTTTTT
few,TRBV5-8,TRBD1,TRBJ1-2,CASSLIGGLNYGYTF,TGTGCCAGCAGCTTAATAGGGGGCCTTAACTATGGCTACACCTTC
-,TRBV30,-,TRBJ1-6,CAWSVPGQYNSPLHF,TGTGCCTGGAGTGTACCCGGACAGTATAATTCACCCCTCCACTTT
-,TRBV10-2,TRBD1,TRBJ1-6,CASSRDSYNSPLHF,TGCGCCAGCAGCCGGGACAGTTATAATTCACCCCTCCACTTT
-,TRBV14,-,TRBJ2-1,CASSPSYNEQFF,TGTGCCAGCAGCCCATCCTACAATGAGCAGTTCTTC
-,TRBV18,-,TRBJ1-5,CASSPVGPGQPQHF,TGTGCCAGCTCCCCCGTGGGCCCAGGGCAGCCCCAGCATTTT
-,TRBV7-9,-,TRBJ2-7,CASSLSLSEGAEQYF,TGTGCCAGCAGCTTATCATTATCGGAGGGCGCCGAGCAGTACTTC
-,TRBV27,-,TRBJ2-7,CASSLIQGMVYEQYF,TGTGCCAGCAGTCTCATACAGGGAATGGTTTACGAGCAGTACTTC
-,TRBV4-2,-,TRBJ2-7,CASSQDRGLAGSLLYF,TGTGCCAGCAGCCAAGATCGAGGGCTAGCCGGAAGTCTCTTGTACTTC
-,TRBV7-3,-,TRBJ1-6,CASSTGRGGPGAPLHF,TGTGCCAGCAGCACCGGTAGGGGGGGGCCGGGAGCACCCCTCCACTTT
-,TRBV15,-,TRBJ2-5,CATSRAPEVRETQYF,TGTGCCACCAGCAGGGCTCCGGAAGTGAGGGAGACCCAGTACTTC
few,TRBV4-3,TRBD1,TRBJ2-1,CASSQGQGDEQFF,TGCGCCAGCAGCCAAGGACAGGGAGATGAGCAGTTCTTC
few,TRBV6-1,-,TRBJ1-5,CASREWGRGISNQPQHF,TGTGCCAGCAGGGAATGGGGCAGGGGAATTTCCAATCAGCCCCAGCATTTT
-,TRBV5-6,-,TRBJ1-2,CATFPSGGNYGYTF,TGTGCCACCTTCCCTAGCGGGGGCAACTATGGCTACACCTTC
few,TRBV6-1,TRBD2,TRBJ2-1,CASSEGTSGSNEQFF,TGTGCCAGCAGTGAAGGGACTAGCGGGAGTAATGAGCAGTTCTTC
-,TRBV5-1,-,TRBJ2-5,CASSPTVKETQYF,TGCGCCAGCAGCCCGACAGTGAAAGAGACCCAGTACTTC
-,TRBV5-1,-,TRBJ1-2,CASSLAEQGSDGYTF,TGCGCCAGCAGCTTGGCTGAACAGGGAAGTGATGGCTACACCTTC
few,TRBV6-5,-,TRBJ1-2,CASSPSGTTYGYTF,TGTGCCAGCAGCCCCTCCGGGACAACCTATGGCTACACCTTC
-,TRBV27,-,TRBJ2-1,CASSLLAPNNYNEQFF,TGTGCCAGCAGTCTACTAGCCCCAAACAACTACAATGAGCAGTTCTTC
-,TRBV29-1,-,TRBJ1-2,CSVLRGTTNYGYTF,TGCAGCGTTTTGAGGGGGACTACTAACTATGGCTACACCTTC
-,TRBV28,TRBD2,TRBJ2-2,CASSRTSGRTGELFF,TGTGCCAGCAGTAGGACTAGCGGGAGGACCGGGGAGCTGTTTTTT
few,TRBV2,-,TRBJ2-2,CASNALTITGELFF,TGTGCCAGCAACGCACTAACGATCACCGGGGAGCTGTTTTTT
-,TRBV7-2,-,TRBJ2-5,CASSLTIGRRAQETQYF,TGTGCCAGCAGCCTTACGATTGGCAGGCGCGCCCAAGAGACCCAGTACTTC
-,TRBV13,-,TRBJ2-6,CASSLGRGGGSNPGANVLTF,TGTGCCAGCAGCTTAGGCCGCGGGGGCGGGAGTAATCCTGGGGCCAACGTCCTGACTTTC
-,TRBV10-3,-,TRBJ2-7,CAIHSGASSSYEQYF,TGTGCCATCCACAGTGGGGCGTCGAGTTCCTACGAGCAGTACTTC
once,TRBV28,TRBD2,TRBJ2-1,CATRLAVNNEQFF,TGTGCCACTCGACTAGCGGTCAACAATGAGCAGTTCTTC
-,TRBV4-1,-,TRBJ2-2,CASSQGTGQRTGELFF,TGCGCCAGCAGCCAAGGAACAGGACAGCGAACCGGGGAGCTGTTTTTT
-,TRBV11-2,-,TRBJ2-7,CASSLDRSGVLYEQYF,TGTGCCAGCAGCTTAGATCGCTCGGGGGTTCTCTACGAGCAGTACTTC
few,TRBV10-3,TRBD2,TRBJ2-7,CAISTNDLQGGEQYF,TGTGCCATCAGCACAAATGACCTTCAGGGAGGGGAGCAGTACTTC
few,TRBV2,-,TRBJ2-2,CASSPTQGTGELFF,TGTGCCAGCAGTCCCACACAGGGAACCGGGGAGCTGTTTTTT
-,TRBV10-3,-,TRBJ2-3,CAISESLTDTQYF,TGTGCCATCAGTGAGTCCCTCACAGATACGCAGTATTTT
-,TRBV28,-,TRBJ1-4,CASSRTAITNEKLFF,TGTGCCAGCAGCCGGACAGCTATAACTAATGAAAAACTGTTTTTT
-,TRBV7-2,TRBD1,TRBJ1-6,CASSPQGDSPLHF,TGTGCCAGCAGCCCCCAGGGGGATTCACCCCTCCACTTT
few,TRBV6-4,TRBD1,TRBJ2-2,CASTPRATGDTGELFF,TGTGCCAGCACCCCGAGGGCAACAGGGGACACCGGGGAGCTGTTTTTT
-,TRBV7-9,-,TRBJ2-2,CASSSGGPSGELFF,TGTGCCAGCAGCTCCGGGGGTCCCTCGGGGGAGCTGTTTTTT
few,TRBV27,TRBD1,TRBJ1-1,CATGQGSEAFF,TGTGCCACCGGACAGGGCTCTGAAGCTTTCTTT
few,TRBV7-6,TRBD1,TRBJ2-7,CASSLGQGAAYEQYF,TGTGCCAGCAGCTTAGGACAGGGGGCCGCCTACGAGCAGTACTTC
few,TRBV27,-,TRBJ1-1,CASSFLGAVEAFF,TGTGCCAGCAGTTTTTTAGGGGCAGTTGAAGCTTTCTTT
-,TRBV27,TRBD2,TRBJ2-1,CASSRGGPNEQFF,TGTGCCAGCAGTCGGGGAGGGCCCAATGAGCAGTTCTTC
-,TRBV11-2,-,TRBJ1-6,CASSLGIRGARGHSPLHF,TGTGCCAGCAGCTTAGGAATACGGGGGGCGCGGGGCCATTCACCCCTCCACTTT
-,TRBV18,TRBD2,TRBJ2-7,CASSPRGRGYEQYF,TGTGCCAGCTCACCGCGCGGGAGGGGCTACGAGCAGTACTTC
-,TRBV7-3,TRBD2,TRBJ2-1,CASSLGLAAENEQFF,TGTGCCAGCAGCTTAGGGCTAGCGGCGGAGAATGAGCAGTTCTTC
-,TRBV15,TRBD1,TRBJ2-5,CATSRDIGTGGLGTQYF,TGTGCCACCAGCAGAGATATTGGGACAGGGGGACTGGGGACCCAGTACTTC
-,TRBV5-6,-,TRBJ2-2,CASSSQGWTGELFF,TGTGCCAGCAGCTCACAGGGCTGGACCGGGGAGCTGTTTTTT
-,TRBV2,-,TRBJ1-1,CASPTNTEAFF,TGTGCCAGCCCTACGAACACTGAAGCTTTCTTT
-,TRBV21-1,-,TRBJ1-4,CASSKAGGPNEKLFF,TGTGCCAGCAGCAAAGCCGGGGGACCTAATGAAAAACTGTTTTTT
once,TRBV15,TRBD1,TRBJ2-7,CATSSVATGGGYEQYF,TGTGCCACCAGCAGCGTTGCGACAGGGGGCGGATACGAGCAGTACTTC